This T cell receptor (beta chain) was recorded in a study of blood T cell repertoires in COVID-19. Germline CDR1 is LNHDA and CDR2 is SQIVND (reference sequence). V shed 4 bases and J 5 bases; nucleotides not matched to a gene: 8. The length of the CDR3 is 16 residues. Authors' data handling: From reference gene primer amplification, estimates of nucleated cell counts were derived. This table comes from immunoSEQ multiplex PCR, and its TCRdb copy is limited to in-frame clones, with some not included. V and J calls and clone size are copied from that table; D and trimming were computed from the DNA. Of approximately 340,000 clones in the sample, roughly nine tenths were seen once.

The sample consisted of PBMCs or T cells enriched from blood (not recorded which). This receptor was identified in a woman between 40 and 50 years old who had been exposed to COVID-19. The chain is built from TRBV19 and TRBJ2-1; 10 bases are a match to TRBD1. This CDR3 reads CASSTPDRGRNNEQFF. CDR3 nucleotide sequence: TGTGCCAGTAGTACCCCCGACAGGGGGCGCAACAATGAGCAGTTCTTC.